This entry lists 24 T cell receptor beta chains sequenced from one sample in a study of T cells in Graves' hyperthyroidism and ophthalmopathy. RNA transcripts served as the template for amplifying TCR beta CDR3 regions. The HTBI set primed first-round TCR CDR3 RT-PCR. From the multiplex PCR reads, TCRdb called clonotypes with MiXCR, one entry per CDR3 protein. The sample carries approximately 530,000 distinct CDR3 sequences, roughly 17% recorded once. Sequencing input: blood. The receptors were gathered from a woman aged 18-35 years with Graves' hyperthyroidism.

This clonotype has just a few counts. CDR3 DNA: TGTGCCAGCAGCTCCGTAGCGGTCCTCTACGAGCAGTACTTC. Its protein product is CASSSVAVLYEQYF. This sequence joins TRBV7-2 and TRBJ2-7; D is perhaps TRBD2 (6 bases). Deletions cut 4 bases from V and 3 bases from J, with 13 bases between. Germline lookup yields CDR1 SGHTA and CDR2 FQGNSA. This CDR3 has 14 amino acids.

The genes are TRBV19 and TRBJ2-7; D call uncertain. Per the germline V gene, CDR1 is LNHDA and CDR2 is SQIVND (reference sequence). V lost 1 base to trimming and J lost 5 bases, with 9 bases between them. The CDR3 extends over 13 amino acids. CDR3 coding DNA: TGTGCCAGTAGTATAGCCCCTAGTAACGAGCAGTACTTC. It encodes CASSIAPSNEQYF.

The chain uses TRBV20-1 and TRBJ1-4, with no clear D. CDR1 DFQATT and CDR2 SNEGSKA come from the germline V gene (reference sequence). Between the trimmed V and J ends, which lost 6 bases and 3 bases, there was a span of 11 bases. The CDR3 runs 13 residues. The CDR3 loop is CSANRVANEKLFF. CDR3 bases: TGCAGTGCGAATAGAGTAGCTAATGAAAAACTGTTTTTT.

The rearrangement links TRBV7-2 to TRBJ2-1, with 9 bases identical to TRBD1. CDR1 is SGHTA and CDR2 is FQGNSA in the germline V gene. This CDR3 contains 16 residues. The V gene end was trimmed by 5 bases and the J gene end by 6 bases; junction bases not matched to a gene: 11. CDR3 DNA: TGTGCCAGCAGCGCGGAGTGGACAGGGGCGGGCAATGAGCAGTTCTTC. Translation: CASSAEWTGAGNEQFF.

This clonotype came up many times. This chain joins TRBV7-9 and TRBJ2-5, with a possible D match to TRBD2 (5 bases). CDR3 length equals 12 residues. Germline-derived CDR1 and CDR2 are SEHNR and FQNEAQ (reference sequence). V was trimmed by 10 bases and J by 5 bases, leaving 14 bases between them. DNA of the CDR3: TGTGCCACCACTCAGCCGGGGGAGACCCAGTACTTC. Its translation: CATTQPGETQYF.

This clonotype was observed many times. The rearrangement uses TRBV10-1 and TRBJ2-5; 9 bases match TRBD2. Germline V CDR1 and CDR2: WNHNN, SYGVQD (reference sequence). After removal of 4 bases from V and 3 bases from J, the junction contained 6 bases not matched to a gene. This CDR3 region has 15 residues. CDR3 in amino acids: CASSARGLAEETQYF. CDR3 in DNA: TGCGCCAGCAGTGCCCGGGGACTAGCAGAAGAGACCCAGTACTTC.

This clonotype was recorded at least ten times. The junction does not match germline at one end; this may be a read error. The V call is TRBV30, the J call TRBJ2-5; D unresolved. Germline lookup yields CDR1 GTSNPN and CDR2 SVGIG (reference sequence). The CDR3 loop spans 13 amino acids. CDR3 amino acids: CAWSAQAREAQYF. The DNA of the CDR3 is TGTGCCTGGAGTGCACAAGCAAGAGAGGCCCAGTACTTC.

About this clonotype: Sequence at one end of the junction differs from germline and may be a read error. The V gene is TRBV3-1, the J gene TRBJ2-7; D is unclear. This CDR3 is built from 13 residues. CDR1 LGHDT and CDR2 YNNKEL come from the germline V gene (reference sequence). As DNA, the CDR3 is TGTGCCAGCAGCCAAGCCCGGGCGAACGAGCGGTACTTC. Its protein is CASSQARANERYF.

The chain recombines TRBV18 with TRBJ2-7; possible D gene TRBD2, 6 bases. Germline V gives CDR1 KGHSH, CDR2 LQKENI. Trimming shortened V by 3 bases and J by 0 bases, and 12 bases separated the two germline ends. CDR3 length equals 15 residues. CDR3 DNA sequence: TGTGCCAGCTCACCCCGGGACTGGGTCTCCTACGAGCAGTACTTC. As protein: CASSPRDWVSYEQYF. The entire variable domain, with the rest obtained from reference TRBV18 and TRBJ2-7, is as follows: NAGVMQNPRHLVRRRGQEARLRCSPMKGHSHVYWYRQLPEEGLKFMVYLQKENIIDESGMPKERFSAEFPKEGPSILRIQQVVRGDSAAYFCASSPRDWVSYEQYFGPGTRLTVT.

Concerning this clonotype: This sequence may be a read error, since a much larger clone differs from it by one base. This chain connects TRBV28 to TRBJ2-3, with D uncertain. The V end lost 7 bases, the J end lost 6 bases, and 23 bases lay between the germline ends. Looked up from germline, CDR1 is MDHEN and CDR2 is SYDVKM. The CDR3 has 16 residues. DNA for the CDR3: TGTGCCAGCACCTATTCTATGAATCTGGACGGGGATACGCAGTATTTT. It yields the protein CASTYSMNLDGDTQYF.

The chain uses TRBV24-1 and TRBJ1-1; D gene ambiguous. CDR1 KGHDR and CDR2 SFDVKD come from the germline V gene. The CDR3 covers 15 residues. Trimming stripped 2 bases from V and 0 bases from J, with 9 bases between. The CDR3 DNA follows: TGTGCCACCAGTGATTCCCGGACCATGAACACTGAAGCTTTCTTT. Translation: CATSDSRTMNTEAFF.

This clonotype has only a few counts. The chain is built from TRBV20-1 and TRBJ1-2; 12 nucleotides match TRBD1. The CDR3 is 14 amino acids. V shed 5 bases, J shed 6 bases, and the junction held 7 bases outside the gene matches. From germline, CDR1 is DFQATT and CDR2 SNEGSKA (reference sequence). DNA of the CDR3: TGCAGTGCTGAGGGGACAGGGGGCGCAAATGGCTACACCTTC. Amino acid sequence: CSAEGTGGANGYTF.

This chain uses TRBV24-1 with TRBJ1-5, with 7 nucleotides matching TRBD1. The CDR3 contains 16 residues. V gave up 4 bases and J gave up 2 bases; unmatched junction bases: 7. Germline values: CDR1 KGHDR, CDR2 SFDVKD. In DNA, the CDR3 is TGTGCCACCAGTGACCCAGGGGACAGTCGCAATCAGCCCCAGCATTTT. This encodes CATSDPGDSRNQPQHF.

This clonotype has a handful of counts. The chain uses TRBV7-9 and TRBJ1-6, with D possibly matching TRBD1 (6 bases). The germline V and J ends were trimmed by 3 bases and 7 bases, with 16 bases remaining between them. This CDR3 has 16 residues. In germline, CDR1 is SEHNR, CDR2 FQNEAQ (reference sequence). The CDR3 sequence is CASSFGTLRNNSPLHF. The CDR3 DNA sequence: TGTGCCAGCAGCTTCGGGACACTCCGCAACAATTCACCCCTCCACTTT.

In its sample, this clonotype was seen many times. V usage is TRBV25-1 and J usage is TRBJ1-1; no firm D call. The V end was cut by 0 bases, the J end by 5 bases, with 7 bases between. Germline V gene lookup returns CDR1 MGHDK and CDR2 SYGVNS. This CDR3 has 13 residues. CDR3 nucleotides: TGTGCCAGCAGTGAATATTTGGAAACTGAAGCTTTCTTT. This gives the protein CASSEYLETEAFF.

This clonotype was detected only a few times. The rearrangement uses TRBV4-3 and TRBJ1-2; a possible D gene is TRBD1 (5 bases). The CDR3 runs to 13 residues. Germline CDR1 reads LGHNA; CDR2 reads YSLEER. Trimming removed 1 base from V and 3 bases from J, with 6 bases in between. CDR3 sequence reads: CASSQGDHYGYTF. CDR3 nucleotides: TGCGCCAGCAGCCAAGGGGACCACTATGGCTACACCTTC.

There are a few counts of this clonotype. This chain connects TRBV20-1 to TRBJ2-5; D gene unclear. The germline gives CDR1 DFQATT, CDR2 SNEGSKA (reference sequence). Between the trimmed V and J ends, which lost 0 bases and 7 bases, there was a span of 12 bases. This CDR3 has 13 amino acids. CDR3 coding DNA: TGCAGTGCTAGAGATTCAAGCCTGGGGACCCAGTACTTC. Protein: CSARDSSLGTQYF.

This clonotype was picked up a small number of times. The V and J genes are TRBV3-1 and TRBJ2-7; 9 positions match TRBD1. The V segment lost 0 bases and the J segment 6 bases; nucleotides outside the gene matches: 6. Germline V gives CDR1 LGHDT, CDR2 YNNKEL (reference sequence). The CDR3 has 15 residues. The CDR3 DNA follows: TGTGCCAGCAGCCAAGAACAGGGGGCGGTTGGCGAGCAGTACTTC. Encoded protein: CASSQEQGAVGEQYF.

The V call is TRBV6-2 or TRBV6-3, the J call TRBJ2-1, with D unresolved. The DNA end is more similar to TRBJ2-7, so the J call may be wrong. This CDR3 contains 13 residues. From germline, CDR1 is MNHEY and CDR2 SVGEGT. CDR3 loop: CASSLDVYNEQYF. For the CDR3, the DNA is TGTGCCAGCAGTTTGGACGTTTACAATGAGCAGTACTTC.

This clonotype was recorded a few times. The rearrangement uses TRBV20-1 and TRBJ1-1; D is undetermined. Trimming stripped 0 bases from V and 6 bases from J, with 8 bases between. The germline V gene encodes CDR1 DFQATT and CDR2 SNEGSKA (reference sequence). The CDR3 is 12 residues long. CDR3 loop: CSARDGGAEAFF. The CDR3 DNA follows: TGCAGTGCTAGAGATGGCGGGGCTGAAGCTTTCTTT.

The gene calls are TRBV6-8 and TRBJ2-2; TRBD1 matches at 7 bases. CDR3 length: 15 residues. Unmatched junction bases numbered 6, after V lost 5 bases and J lost 3 bases. The germline V gene encodes CDR1 MNHGY and CDR2 SAAAGT. The CDR3 sequence is CASSPTGWDTGELFF. The CDR3 coding sequence is TGTGCCAGCAGTCCGACAGGGTGGGACACCGGGGAGCTGTTTTTT.

This clonotype occurred a few times. CDR3 protein: CATSDSRDRLQYF. CDR3 nucleotide sequence: TGTGCCACCAGTGATTCGCGGGACAGGTTGCAGTATTTT. This chain links TRBV24-1 with TRBJ2-3, with 8 bases fitting TRBD1. This CDR3 comprises 13 residues. J lost 11 bases, V lost 2 bases, and 5 bases had no gene match. Germline CDR1 KGHDR, CDR2 SFDVKD.

The chain couples TRBV29-1 to TRBJ1-2; D call uncertain. Looked up from germline, CDR1 is SQVTM and CDR2 is ANQGSEA. V lost 4 bases and J 4 bases, leaving 13 bases between the germline ends. The CDR3 runs to 13 residues. In DNA, the CDR3 is TGCAGCGTTGTCGGCAGGATGTCCTATGGCTACACCTTC. It translates to CSVVGRMSYGYTF.

This clonotype was seen a handful of times. V is TRBV24-1 and J is TRBJ2-5; D call uncertain. Germline loops: CDR1 KGHDR, CDR2 SFDVKD. CDR3 length: 15 residues. Trimming removed 2 bases from V and 1 base from J, with 10 bases in between. The DNA of the CDR3 is TGTGCCACCAGTGATTCCCAACGGAGCCAAGAGACCCAGTACTTC. Protein product: CATSDSQRSQETQYF.